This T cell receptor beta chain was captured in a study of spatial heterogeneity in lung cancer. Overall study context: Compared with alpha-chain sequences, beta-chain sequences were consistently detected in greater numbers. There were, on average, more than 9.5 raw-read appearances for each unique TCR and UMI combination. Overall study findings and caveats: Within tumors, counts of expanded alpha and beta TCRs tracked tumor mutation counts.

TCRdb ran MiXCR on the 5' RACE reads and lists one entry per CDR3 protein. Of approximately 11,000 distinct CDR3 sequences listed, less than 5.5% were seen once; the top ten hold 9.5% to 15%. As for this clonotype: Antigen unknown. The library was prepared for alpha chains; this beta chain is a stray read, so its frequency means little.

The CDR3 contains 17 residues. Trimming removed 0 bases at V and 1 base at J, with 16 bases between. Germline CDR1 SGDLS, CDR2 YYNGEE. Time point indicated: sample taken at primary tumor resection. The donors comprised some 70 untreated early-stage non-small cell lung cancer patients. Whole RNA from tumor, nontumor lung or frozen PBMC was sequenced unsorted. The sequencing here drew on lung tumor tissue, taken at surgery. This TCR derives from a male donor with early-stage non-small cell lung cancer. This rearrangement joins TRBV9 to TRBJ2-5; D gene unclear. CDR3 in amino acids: CASSVGAGPPIQETQYF. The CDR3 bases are TGTGCCAGCAGCGTAGGCGCAGGACCGCCAATCCAAGAGACCCAGTACTTC.